A selection of T cell receptor beta chains follows, all from one sample in a study of vaccination and CD4 T cells after COVID-19. No antigens are known for them. TCRdb ran MiXCR on the PCR reads and lists one entry per CDR3 protein. The table shows 15,000 to 20,000 distinct CDR3 sequences, with more than 20% occurring only once. The sequenced material came from cultured CD4+ T cells from blood. The receptors shown here come from a human donor with COVID-19. Each CDR3 is given with its conserved first and last residue. Fields, in order: clone size, V gene, J gene, D gene, CDR3 DNA, CDR3 protein. D genes are given only for firm matches. Clone sizes are given selectively: once, few, many, or a class where the clone is expanded.

few	TRBV7-8	TRBJ2-3	TRBD2	TGTGCCAGCAGCATTAGCGGGACTAGTTACACAGATACGCAGTATTTT	CASSISGTSYTDTQYF
NA	TRBV6-2/TRBV6-3	TRBJ1-5	TRBD1	TGTGCCAGCCCGACTTCGACAGGGGATGGGCATCAGCCCCAGCATTTT	CASPTSTGDGHQPQHF
medium-sized	TRBV15	TRBJ1-5	NA	TGTGCCACCAGCAGAGTCGGGGGGAGACAAAAGAATCAGCCCCAGCATTTT	CATSRVGGRQKNQPQHF
NA	TRBV6-1	TRBJ2-1	NA	TGTGCCAGCAGCCCGGGGGACCCCACCTACAATGAGCAGTTCTTC	CASSPGDPTYNEQFF
NA	TRBV6-5	TRBJ1-2	NA	TGTGCCAGCAGTTACTCAGGAGGGGTAGGCTACACCTTC	CASSYSGGVGYTF
NA	TRBV6-2/TRBV6-3	TRBJ2-2	NA	TGTGCCAGCAGCCGGACAGCGAACACCGGGGAGCTGTTTTTT	CASSRTANTGELFF
NA	TRBV7-2	TRBJ1-2	NA	TGTGCCAGCAGCCGCAGGGTGGCCTATGATGGCTACACCTTC	CASSRRVAYDGYTF
NA	TRBV11-2	TRBJ1-1	TRBD1	TGTGCCAGCAGCCCCGCCGGACAGGGTGAAGCTTTCTTT	CASSPAGQGEAFF
few	TRBV20-1	TRBJ1-3	TRBD1	TGCAGTGCTAGAGGGACAGGGGGAATCTCTGGAAACACCATATATTTT	CSARGTGGISGNTIYF
NA	TRBV11-3	TRBJ2-3	TRBD2	TGTGCCAGCAGCCCTGGGGGGGGTAACACAGATACGCAGTATTTT	CASSPGGGNTDTQYF
NA	TRBV24-1	TRBJ1-6	TRBD1	TGTGCCACCAGTGATAGGTGTTTATCGCGGGGACAGGGGCAATCACCCCTCCACTTT	CATSDRCLSRGQGQSPLHF
few	TRBV27	TRBJ2-7	TRBD1	TGTGCCAGCAGTTTCGGACAGGGGGCCCCCTACGAGCAGTACTTC	CASSFGQGAPYEQYF
NA	TRBV5-4	TRBJ2-5	NA	TGTGCCAGCAGCTCGGGGACATCCGCCCCCTGGGAGACCCAGTACTTC	CASSSGTSAPWETQYF
few	TRBV6-5	TRBJ1-3	NA	NA	CASSSSSRSSGNTIYF
few	TRBV30	TRBJ2-2	NA	TGTGCCTGGAGTTACGTGGGGAACACCGGGGAGCTGTTTTTT	CAWSYVGNTGELFF
medium-sized	TRBV6-1	TRBJ2-3	TRBD2	TGTGCCAGCAGTGGAATAGACAGGGGATTAGCGGGGGGCCTCACAGATACGCAGTATTTT	CASSGIDRGLAGGLTDTQYF
few	TRBV20-1	TRBJ2-7	NA	TGCAGTGCTAGAGAGGGTTACGAGCAGTACTTC	CSAREGYEQYF
few	TRBV30	TRBJ1-5	TRBD1	TGTGCCTGGAGTGACCGGGACAGCATACAGCCCCAGCATTTT	CAWSDRDSIQPQHF
NA	TRBV2	TRBJ1-3	NA	TGTGCCAGCAGTGGTATAGGGTCCTCTGGAAACACCATATATTTT	CASSGIGSSGNTIYF
few	TRBV12-3/TRBV12-4	TRBJ2-4	TRBD1	TGTGCCAGCAGCCCCAGACAGGGCGGCATTCAGTACTTC	CASSPRQGGIQYF
few	TRBV6-4	TRBJ2-7	NA	TGTGCCAGCATAACCTACGAGCAGTACTTC	CASITYEQYF
medium-sized	TRBV20-1	TRBJ1-2	NA	TGCAGTGCTAGTGTGGGACTGCCCTATGGCTACACCTTC	CSASVGLPYGYTF
few	TRBV11-2	TRBJ1-3	TRBD1	TGTGCCAGCAGCCCTCAGACAGGGCGGGACACCATATATTTT	CASSPQTGRDTIYF
NA	TRBV5-4	TRBJ1-6	NA	TGTGCCAGCAGCCCTCTCGGTTCACCCCTCCACTTT	CASSPLGSPLHF
few	TRBV7-2	TRBJ2-3	TRBD1	TGTGCCAGCAGCTTAGGTTCGGCAGGGGGCGTCACAGATACGCAGTATTTT	CASSLGSAGGVTDTQYF
few	TRBV7-2	TRBJ2-5	NA	TGTGCCAGCAGCTTAGATGGAGGGTCGGAGACCCAGTACTTC	CASSLDGGSETQYF